Below are 30 T cell receptor beta chains sequenced from a single sample in a study of radiation and T cells in renal cell carcinoma. Time point denoted: blood 4 weeks post-SBRT, at nephrectomy. Specified treatment: 15 Gy SBRT to primary tumor, nephrectomy 4 weeks later. Sequenced by immunoSEQ multiplex PCR; TCRdb stores in-frame clones only, minus some. Here the sample spans roughly 160,000 clones, roughly nine tenths being singletons. The material sequenced was blood, taken from a patient whose treatment included radiotherapy and nephrectomy. Receptors were obtained from a woman aged 50 to 65 with renal cell carcinoma.

This sequence joins TRBV7-9 and TRBJ2-7; a weak D match, TRBD2 (5 bases). The CDR3 has 13 residues. The ends were cut back, 2 bases at V and 3 bases at J, with 8 bases in the middle. Per germline, CDR1 SEHNR and CDR2 FQNEAQ (reference sequence). The CDR3 coding sequence is TGTGCCAGCAGCTTATTAGCGAACTACGAGCAGTACTTC. Residues: CASSLLANYEQYF.

This clone was seen just once. This chain connects TRBV28 to TRBJ2-3; D remains unclear. The CDR3 consists of 15 residues. Trimming took 7 bases from V and 3 from J, leaving 17 bases between them. Germline V lookup: CDR1 MDHEN, CDR2 SYDVKM. The CDR3 here is CASTLRAGATDTQYF. The CDR3 coding sequence is TGTGCCAGCACCCTACGAGCAGGAGCTACAGATACGCAGTATTTT. The entire variable domain, with the rest obtained from reference TRBV28 and TRBJ2-3, is as follows: DVKVTQSSRYLVKRTGEKVFLECVQDMDHENMFWYRQDPGLGLRLIYFSYDVKMKEKGDIPEGYSVSREKKERFSLILESASTNQTSMYLCASTLRAGATDTQYFGPGTRLTVL.

The CDR3 DNA reads TGTGCCAGCAGTTACTCGGGAGTTCAGGTGGAGACCCAGTACTTC. Translating gives CASSYSGVQVETQYF. The chain employs TRBV6-5 and TRBJ2-5, with D possibly TRBD2 on 5 matching bases. Trimming left V 0 bases short and J 5 bases short, with 13 bases between. This CDR3 has 15 residues. CDR1 and CDR2 (germline): MNHEY, SVGAGI.

The V and J genes are TRBV19 and TRBJ1-1; tentative D call: TRBD1 (5 bases). Between the trimmed V and J ends, which lost 0 bases and 7 bases, there was a span of 15 bases. This CDR3 is built from 15 residues. CDR1 is LNHDA, CDR2 SQIVND, per germline (reference sequence). DNA for the CDR3: TGTGCCAGTAGTATAGATCGTCCGGGGCTCGGTGAAGCTTTCTTT. Translation: CASSIDRPGLGEAFF. The variable domain in full, with the rest retrieved from reference TRBV19 and TRBJ1-1, is DGGITQSPKYLFRKEGQNVTLSCEQNLNHDAMYWYRQDPGQGLRLIYYSQIVNDFQKGDIAEGYSVSREKKESFPLTVTSAQKNPTAFYLCASSIDRPGLGEAFFGQGTRLTVV.

The chain couples TRBV10-1 to TRBJ2-7, with TRBD2 matching 9 bases. The CDR3 is 18 residues long. V trimming: 6 bases; J trimming: 5 bases; junction bases outside the gene matches: 20. From germline, CDR1 is WNHNN and CDR2 SYGVQD (reference sequence). This chain's CDR3 is CASSQSKRGGGAFHEQYF. DNA of the CDR3: TGCGCCAGCAGCCAATCGAAGAGAGGCGGGGGGGCCTTCCACGAGCAGTACTTC.

In its sample, this clone was seen a few times. This chain uses TRBV20-1 with TRBJ1-1, with unresolved D. The V end lost 6 bases, the J end lost 1 base, and 6 bases lay between the germline ends. The CDR3 extends over 11 amino acids. The germline CDR1 and CDR2 sequences are DFQATT and SNEGSKA (reference sequence). For the CDR3, the DNA is TGCAGTGCGTACGAGAACACTGAAGCTTTCTTT. As protein: CSAYENTEAFF.

The chain links TRBV11-3 to TRBJ1-6; D unresolved. Trimming stripped 4 bases from V and 7 bases from J, with 8 bases between. This CDR3 spans 13 amino acids. Germline lookup yields CDR1 SGHNT and CDR2 YENEEA. CDR3 region: CASSSRRNSPLHF. In DNA, the CDR3 is TGTGCCAGCAGCTCTAGGCGGAATTCACCCCTCCACTTT.

This sequence joins TRBV5-5 and TRBJ1-2; 10 bases align to TRBD1. Germline V CDR1 and CDR2: SGHKS, YYEKEE (reference sequence). The V segment lost 4 bases and the J segment 8 bases; nucleotides outside the gene matches: 5. This CDR3 spans 13 amino acids. The CDR3 nucleotides are TGTGCCAGCAGCGGACAGGGGGTTAGAGGCTACACCTTC. It specifies CASSGQGVRGYTF.

The chain links TRBV18 to TRBJ1-2; D is perhaps TRBD1 (5 bases). The ends were cut back, 2 bases at V and 3 bases at J, with 7 bases in the middle. CDR3 length: 13 residues. Germline V gives CDR1 KGHSH, CDR2 LQKENI. For the CDR3, the DNA is TGTGCCAGCTCACCATGGGGGGACTATGGCTACACCTTC. Its protein product is CASSPWGDYGYTF.

This rearrangement joins TRBV5-1 to TRBJ1-1; D not certain. This CDR3 spans 13 amino acids. V was pared by 3 bases and J by 1 base, with 7 bases between. CDR1 and CDR2 (germline): SGHRS, YFSETQ. CDR3 coding DNA: TGCGCCAGCAGCTGGACCACGAACACTGAAGCTTTCTTT. Translation gives CASSWTTNTEAFF.

The rearrangement links TRBV18 to TRBJ1-1; 9 nucleotides line up with TRBD1. The CDR3 runs 14 residues. In germline, CDR1 is KGHSH, CDR2 LQKENI. The J segment lost 1 base and the V segment lost 6 bases, leaving 3 bases of the junction unmatched. In nucleotides, the CDR3 is TGTGCCAGCTCGCCGGGACAGGGGAACACTGAAGCTTTCTTT. Translation gives CASSPGQGNTEAFF.

V gene TRBV7-2 combines with J gene TRBJ2-5, with 9 bases identical to TRBD2. Germline lookup yields CDR1 SGHTA and CDR2 FQGNSA. With 11 bases clipped from V and 2 bases from J, the junction kept 12 bases outside the gene matches. The CDR3 is 15 residues long. The CDR3 nucleotides read TGTGCCTCCTGTTTAGAGGCGGGGGGGCAAGAGACCCAGTACTTC. Protein product: CASCLEAGGQETQYF.

This chain joins TRBV9 and TRBJ2-1, with 8 nucleotides matching TRBD2. The CDR3 is 15 residues long. V trimming: 0 bases; J trimming: 6 bases; junction bases outside the gene matches: 5. Looked up from germline, CDR1 is SGDLS and CDR2 is YYNGEE. CDR3 bases: TGTGCCAGCAGCGTAGATCGCGGGGGGTTCAATGAGCAGTTCTTC. Its protein product is CASSVDRGGFNEQFF.

V usage is TRBV7-2 and J usage is TRBJ1-2; TRBD1 matches at 7 bases. CDR1 SGHTA and CDR2 FQGNSA come from the germline V gene. V shed 8 bases and J 4 bases; nucleotides not matched to a gene: 10. This CDR3 region has 14 residues. The CDR3 protein is CASGPGTVSYGYTF. The CDR3 DNA reads TGTGCCAGCGGACCAGGGACAGTCTCCTATGGCTACACCTTC.

The chain employs TRBV5-1 and TRBJ1-3; the match to TRBD1 covers 9 bases. V shed 4 bases and J 3 bases; nucleotides not matched to a gene: 8. Germline values: CDR1 SGHRS, CDR2 YFSETQ. The CDR3 extends over 16 amino acids. The CDR3 nucleotides are TGCGCCAGCAGCGTCACCGGGACAGGGATTGGAAACACCATATATTTT. Translation gives CASSVTGTGIGNTIYF. Together with reference TRBV5-1 and TRBJ1-3, the CDR3 gives the full variable domain: KAGVTQTPRYLIKTRGQQVTLSCSPISGHRSVSWYQQTPGQGLQFLFEYFSETQRNKGNFPGRFSGRQFSNSRSEMNVSTLELGDSALYLCASSVTGTGIGNTIYFGEGSWLTVV.

The chain is built from TRBV7-9 and TRBJ1-1; no clear D gene. Trimming took 1 base from V and 1 from J, leaving 4 bases between them. Germline CDR1 reads SEHNR; CDR2 reads FQNEAQ (reference sequence). There are 13 residues in the CDR3. The CDR3 region has the DNA TGTGCCAGCAGCTTAGAGGAGAACACTGAAGCTTTCTTT. Translated: CASSLEENTEAFF.

The chain employs TRBV29-1 and TRBJ1-3, with TRBD1 as a possible D gene (5 bases). The CDR3 runs 13 residues. The ends were cut back, 6 bases at V and 0 bases at J, with 9 bases in the middle. The germline V gene has CDR1 SQVTM and CDR2 ANQGSEA. As DNA, the CDR3 is TGCAGCGTAACAGGATCCTCTGGAAACACCATATATTTT. Translating gives CSVTGSSGNTIYF.

Comments on this clone: The sample contains more than one DNA sequence encoding this CDR3. The chain uses TRBV6-6 and TRBJ1-6; D gene uncertain. V was clipped by 0 bases and J by 7 bases, with 4 bases between them. Germline values: CDR1 MNHNY, CDR2 SVGAGI (reference sequence). The CDR3 totals 13 residues. The CDR3 DNA follows: TGTGCCAGCAGTTACTCGGTAAATTCACCCCTCCACTTT. Translating gives CASSYSVNSPLHF.

J is TRBJ1-6 and V is TRBV5-1; 8 nucleotides agree with TRBD1. V shed 2 bases, J shed 6 bases, and the junction held 1 base outside the gene matches. This CDR3 spans 14 amino acids. CDR1 and CDR2 (germline): SGHRS, YFSETQ. CDR3 loop: CASSFGQGNSPLHF. CDR3 sequence (DNA): TGCGCCAGCAGCTTCGGACAGGGTAATTCACCCCTCCACTTT.

This rearrangement joins TRBV10-3 to TRBJ1-2; D possibly corresponds to TRBD1 (6 bases). This CDR3 has 13 amino acids. V was pared by 10 bases and J by 4 bases, with 16 bases between. The germline CDR1 and CDR2 sequences are ENHRY and SYGVKD. CDR3 in amino acids: CATGRGLGYGYTF. The CDR3, as DNA: TGTGCCACCGGCCGGGGGCTCGGCTATGGCTACACCTTC.

This clone was recorded only once. The chain links TRBV4-3 to TRBJ1-2; 8 nucleotides line up with TRBD1. The CDR3 runs 15 residues. J lost 2 bases, V lost 0 bases, and 2 bases had no gene match. Germline values: CDR1 LGHNA, CDR2 YSLEER. The CDR3 bases are TGCGCCAGCAGCCAAGATCAGGGGGCGAACTATGGCTACACCTTC. It translates to CASSQDQGANYGYTF.

The chain combines TRBV7-2 with TRBJ2-1; TRBD1 or TRBD2 may be the D gene (5 bases each). The length of the CDR3 is 15 residues. From germline, CDR1 is SGHTA and CDR2 FQGNSA. Trimming pared 3 bases from V and 6 bases from J, leaving 15 bases between. The CDR3 nucleotides are TGTGCCAGCAGCTTCGGGACCCCCGGACGCAATGAGCAGTTCTTC. It specifies CASSFGTPGRNEQFF.

The rearrangement links TRBV6-5 to TRBJ2-7; D possibly corresponds to TRBD1 (6 bases). The CDR3 extends over 15 amino acids. Trimming left V 7 bases short and J 9 bases short, with 25 bases between. Germline CDR1 and CDR2: MNHEY and SVGAGI. CDR3 protein: CASTNGPGQKMWQYF. The DNA for the CDR3 is TGTGCCAGCACCAACGGACCGGGACAAAAGATGTGGCAGTACTTC.

The chain links TRBV19 to TRBJ1-5; D not certain. The germline CDR1 and CDR2 sequences are LNHDA and SQIVND (reference sequence). The CDR3 extends over 15 amino acids. V was trimmed by 1 base and J by 3 bases, leaving 10 bases between them. Written as DNA, the CDR3 is TGTGCCAGTAGTATAGGGACGGTCTTCAATCAGCCCCAGCATTTT. It yields the protein CASSIGTVFNQPQHF.

The chain combines TRBV5-4 with TRBJ2-5; TRBD2 aligns across 11 bases. The CDR3 loop spans 14 amino acids. After removal of 7 bases from V and 5 bases from J, the junction contained 7 bases not matched to a gene. Germline V gives CDR1 SGHNT, CDR2 YYREEE (reference sequence). The CDR3 protein is CASGLAGDMETQYF. The CDR3 DNA is TGTGCCAGCGGACTAGCGGGTGACATGGAGACCCAGTACTTC.

The chain employs TRBV30 and TRBJ1-3; 9 positions agree with TRBD1. The CDR3 is 16 amino acids. Germline V gene data show CDR1 as GTSNPN and CDR2 as SVGIG (reference sequence). With 6 bases clipped from V and 1 base from J, the junction kept 10 bases outside the gene matches. For the CDR3, the DNA is TGTGCCTGCCCTGGGAGAGGGACAGGGTCTGGAAACACCATATATTTT. This translates into CACPGRGTGSGNTIYF.

The chain uses TRBV5-1 and TRBJ2-2, with 8 positions matching TRBD1. Trimming cost V 5 bases and J 6 bases; bases outside gene matches: 3. Per the germline V gene, CDR1 is SGHRS and CDR2 is YFSETQ. CDR3 size: 13 residues. The CDR3 protein is CASSRDRSGELFF. CDR3 bases: TGCGCCAGCAGTCGGGACAGGTCCGGGGAGCTGTTTTTT.

The chain uses TRBV18 and TRBJ2-7, with TRBD2 as a possible D gene (6 bases). With 4 bases removed from V and 0 bases from J, the gap between germline ends came to 10 bases. Germline lookup yields CDR1 KGHSH and CDR2 LQKENI. This CDR3 is 14 amino acids long. CDR3 protein: CASSRASDSYEQYF. The CDR3, as DNA: TGTGCCAGCTCACGAGCTAGCGACTCCTACGAGCAGTACTTC.

This chain connects TRBV6-5 to TRBJ1-4, with a tentative D call TRBD1 (6 bases). Germline CDR1 reads MNHEY; CDR2 reads SVGAGI. V lost 2 bases to trimming and J lost 5 bases, with 15 bases between them. This CDR3 is built from 16 residues. The CDR3 DNA follows: TGTGCCAGCAGTTACCGGTCGGGCAGGGGCAATGAAAAACTGTTTTTT. Translated: CASSYRSGRGNEKLFF.

V usage is TRBV6-6 and J usage is TRBJ1-2, with D hard to call. Germline values: CDR1 MNHNY, CDR2 SVGAGI (reference sequence). The CDR3 sequence is 15 residues long. The V end lost 2 bases, the J end lost 1 base, and 11 bases lay between the germline ends. This chain's CDR3 is CASSYPPRINYGYTF. The CDR3 bases are TGTGCCAGCAGTTACCCTCCCAGGATTAACTATGGCTACACCTTC.